Listed below are T cell receptor beta chains from one sample, sequenced in a study of shared clonotypes between healthy human individuals. Here immunoSEQ multiplex PCR was the method, and the copy in TCRdb shows in-frame clones only, minus some. The sample has some 2,000,000 clones; 95% are singletons. Material: naive CD4+ T cells sorted from blood. The receptors come from a man between 18 and 35 years old in good health. Each CDR3 is given with its conserved first and last residue. D genes are given only for firm matches. Some rows mark clone size as missing; the rest say once, few, many or name a class of expanded clone.

NA	TRBV2	TRBJ2-3	NA	CASSVFSYTDTQYF	TGTGCCAGCAGTGTCTTCAGCTACACAGATACGCAGTATTTT
NA	TRBV9	TRBJ2-1	TRBD2	CASSVGGSGSRNEQFF	TGTGCCAGCAGCGTAGGGGGTAGCGGGAGTAGAAATGAGCAGTTCTTC
once	TRBV11-1	TRBJ2-3	NA	CASSLRMERDTQYF	TGTGCCAGCAGCCTGAGGATGGAGAGAGATACGCAGTATTTT
NA	TRBV5-1	TRBJ1-2	NA	CASSLTGSDYGYTF	TGCGCCAGCAGCTTAACAGGTTCGGACTATGGCTACACCTTC
NA	TRBV4-3	TRBJ2-7	NA	CASSQGRQVFYEQYF	TGCGCCAGCAGCCAAGGACGTCAAGTTTTCTACGAGCAGTACTTC
NA	TRBV6-1	TRBJ2-2	NA	CASSVLGGRTGELFF	TGTGCCAGCAGTGTCCTGGGCGGCCGGACCGGGGAGCTGTTTTTT
once	TRBV6-5	TRBJ2-5	NA	CASSRGAGGETQYF	TGTGCCTCATCTAGGGGGGCCGGTGGAGAGACCCAGTACTTC
NA	TRBV18	TRBJ2-7	TRBD2	CASRLAGGTEQYF	TGTGCCAGCCGACTAGCGGGAGGCACCGAGCAGTACTTC
NA	TRBV2	TRBJ1-6	NA	CASSDRAYNSPLHF	TGTGCCAGCAGTGACAGAGCCTATAATTCACCCCTCCACTTT
NA	TRBV30	TRBJ2-6	NA	CAWARGGSGNVLTF	TGTGCCTGGGCTAGGGGGGGCAGCGGCAACGTCCTGACTTTC
NA	TRBV18	TRBJ1-5	NA	CASSPPGEGGNQPQHF	TGTGCCAGCTCACCACCGGGGGAAGGGGGCAATCAGCCCCAGCATTTT
NA	TRBV2	TRBJ2-3	NA	CASLREGYGTQYF	TGTGCCAGCCTCCGAGAGGGCTACGGTACGCAGTATTTT
NA	TRBV9	TRBJ2-3	TRBD2	CASSVGHIAGKNTDTQYF	TGTGCCAGCAGCGTAGGGCACATAGCGGGGAAAAACACAGATACGCAGTATTTT
NA	TRBV13	TRBJ2-7	TRBD1	CASSLARDRGRYEQYF	TGTGCCAGCAGCTTAGCGCGGGACAGGGGGCGATACGAGCAGTACTTC
NA	TRBV27	TRBJ2-1	NA	CASLNSYNEQFF	TGTGCCAGCCTTAACTCCTACAATGAGCAGTTCTTC
NA	TRBV18	TRBJ1-4	TRBD1	CASSLSGTANEKLFF	TGTGCCAGCTCACTCTCCGGGACAGCTAATGAAAAACTGTTTTTT